This entry concerns a single T cell receptor beta chain. Its target is not known. The sample belongs to a study of cytomegalovirus exposure and HLA in healthy donors. The overall study: Researchers found that approximately 85% of over 350 genotyped donors fell within the Caucasian-associated ancestry cluster. Study-level findings and limits: Rare TCR sequences dominated, though some public TCRs recurred in many donors. Productive rates of about 90% or about 30% were seen for most TCR beta V segments in an earlier analysis.

With 60 Vbeta and 13 Jbeta primers, the PCR was carried out. Sequenced by immunoSEQ multiplex PCR; TCRdb stores in-frame clones only, minus some. The sample holds 150,000 to 200,000 clones, roughly four fifths seen once. Healthy bone marrow donors made up the cohort. Between the trimmed V and J ends, which lost 6 bases and 8 bases, there was a span of 20 bases. The germline V gene encodes CDR1 SQVTM and CDR2 ANQGSEA. The length of the CDR3 is 14 residues. This TCR came from a man aged 35 to 55 in good health and CMV-seronegative. Material: PBMCs. The chain combines TRBV29-1 with TRBJ2-4, with D perhaps TRBD1 (7 bases). Here the CDR3 DNA reads TGCAGCGTCCAGACAGGGAATGGGGGGTACATTCAGTACTTC. It encodes CSVQTGNGGYIQYF.